This T cell receptor beta chain emerged from a study of T cells in Graves' hyperthyroidism and ophthalmopathy (dated by TCRdb to the late 2010s). For the study in its entirety: Peripheral blood was collected at initial diagnosis, before any treatment. To identify TCR V-J signatures that set the groups apart, the researchers used a discovery cohort of about a hundred patients, made up of 40 to 45 with Graves' ophthalmopathy and about 55 with stable Graves' hyperthyroidism. The study also compared thyroid tissue and blood T-cell repertoires from more than five Graves' hyperthyroidism patients. After sampling, hyperthyroidism patients received methimazole starting at 30 mg daily, and ophthalmopathy patients received high-dose intravenous methylprednisolone. The paper reports TCR Vbeta CDR3 sequencing of some 140 peripheral blood samples: fewer than 50 ophthalmopathy, about 75 hyperthyroidism and some 17 progressor patients. Prospective prediction of ophthalmopathy was tested in an independent validation cohort of approximately 18 hyperthyroidism patients and 15 to 17 patients who later progressed to ophthalmopathy. The roughly 100 discovery patients were randomly split 7:3 into training and test sets.

Spanning cysteine to phenylalanine, the CDR3 consists of 13 amino acids. The sequence is cut down to CDR3 DNA, 39 bases in frame from base 1. As encoded in the germline V gene, CDR1 is MDHEN while CDR2 is SYDVKM. The V end gives up 8 bases and the J end 3 bases, leaving 4 bases in the junction not matched to a gene. TCR beta CDR3 regions were amplified from RNA transcripts. A first-round RT-PCR of the TCR CDR3 used the HTBI primer set with the Qiagen OneStep RT-PCR kit. Libraries were constructed in a second round of multiplex PCR, after which size selection and purification were carried out. Paired-end sequencing of the libraries was performed with 100 bp reads on an Illumina HiSeq2000. On the study's bioinformatics: Raw data were processed with SOAPnuke, discarding reads with adapters, uncalled bases, mean Phred below 15, or no exact constant-primer or identifier match. COPE v1.2.5 was used to merge the high-quality paired reads, and each unique nucleotide sequence was defined as a clonotype. MiTCR v1.1 was used to align the clonotypes against IMGT TRBV, TRBD and TRBJ reference segments. Analysis was restricted to V-J combinations with a frequency above 0.0001, which covered 98% to 99.2% of repertoires. The TCS score was defined as F50 (clonal expansion) divided by E x V (chaos), with BLOSUM62-based TCRdist calculated between CDR3 peptides within each V-J. Welch's t-statistics and random forest reduced around 550 V-J features to 10 to 15, which were used in a naive Bayes classifier (R e1071). The raw public reads went through TCRdb reprocessing: fastp at Q25, MiXCR clone calling, in-frame beta chains kept. For every CDR3 protein sequence, its rows merge into one entry that carries the most common genes and DNA. The V and J calls, along with clone size, are taken from TCRdb and not from the paper's own processing. Counted in this sample were about 250,000 distinct CDR3 sequences; roughly 22% of them appeared once. The top ten hold 35% to 40% of the sample.

Ophthalmopathy patients had moderately to severely active disease, with a Clinical Activity Score of 3 or more, a NOSPECS grade of 4 or more, and a disease duration of less than 3 months. Any patient with an uncontrolled infection, another autoimmune disease, pregnancy or lactation was excluded. Diagnoses were based on clinical symptoms, serum thyroxine and TRAb, thyroid ultrasound and orbital computed tomography. Ficoll-Paque density gradient centrifugation was used to isolate PBMCs from about 9 ml of fresh peripheral blood. Trizol reagent was used to extract total RNA, and RNA quality was then checked on an Agilent 2100 Bioanalyzer. Findings and caveats that apply to the study as a whole: Most expanded thyroid clonotypes (frequency above 0.001) were also found in blood, which suggests that blood repertoires may mirror thyroid immune responses. Sample size was not statistically predetermined, and blinding of investigators to group allocation was not performed. A model built on a 13 V-J signature distinguished ophthalmopathy from stable hyperthyroidism, reaching about 88% sensitivity and about 81% specificity in cross-validation and 80%/75% in testing. In validation, the model predicted progression to ophthalmopathy a median of approximately 6.6 months before onset, with about 70% sensitivity and about 72% specificity.

In its sample, this clonotype was seen many times. Its cognate antigen has yet to be identified. No base quality values were provided; no much bigger clone lies one nucleotide off. This clonotype was obtained from a woman aged 40 to 50 with Graves' ophthalmopathy. The chain links TRBV28 with TRBJ2-7; 10 of the junction bases match TRBD2. Specimen: blood. This receptor carries the CDR3 CASRGLANYEQYF. The nucleotides are TGTGCCAGCCGGGGACTAGCGAACTACGAGCAGTACTTC.